This T cell receptor (beta chain) derives from a study of blood T cell repertoires in COVID-19. Study summary: Some COVID-19 samples were acute and others convalescent; all came from the United States, Italy and Spain. Sample material is recorded as cDNA or gDNA derived from T cells, B-cell-depleted T cells, or PBMCs.

Study processing details: Estimation of nucleated cell counts was performed using reference gene primer amplification. TCRdb's table, derived via immunoSEQ multiplex PCR, lists solely in-frame clones and lacks some. The V and J calls and clone size come from that table; D and trimming were worked out from the DNA. The sample lists a few hundred thousand clones; roughly 85% were seen once. This CDR3 has 13 amino acids. Germline V gene data show CDR1 as SGHNT and CDR2 as YYREEE (reference sequence). The sequence was collected from a woman aged 18-29 years with acute or convalescent COVID-19. The specimen was peripheral blood. The chain links TRBV5-4 to TRBJ2-1; 7 bases are shared with TRBD2. The CDR3 DNA is TGTGCAGCCGGGACTACCATTTACAATGAGCAGTTCTTC. Translation gives CAAGTTIYNEQFF.